This T cell receptor (beta chain) was captured in a study of neurological immune-mediated disorders (dated by TCRdb to the late 2010s). Turning to the overall study: Among the approximately 34 multiple sclerosis patients, relapsing-remitting MS was present in approximately 31 and secondary progressive MS was present in 3. The approximately 110 TCR-beta libraries included longitudinal samples, technical triplicates and paired sorted CD4+ and CD8+ T-cell subsets alongside PBMC samples. Peripheral blood TCR-beta repertoires from HTLV-I-associated myelopathy (HAM/TSP) patients, multiple sclerosis patients and healthy controls were compared by UMI-based sequencing. The cohort included 60 to 70 subjects: roughly 15 with HAM/TSP, about 35 with multiple sclerosis, and around 20 healthy controls.

cDNA synthesis used template-switch 5'RACE with a primer carrying a 10-nucleotide random unique molecular identifier tagging each TCR transcript. Every sequencing run covered 15-18 subjects and yielded more than 170 million TCR-beta sequences. The RNeasy kit was used to extract total RNA. The KAPA Real-time Library Amplification kit was used to amplify TCR-beta VDJ regions with primers for the TCR constant region and the 5'RACE anchor. A first PCR added sample indexes and Illumina adaptors, after which a second PCR increased the library yield. The roughly 650 bp TCR product was size-selected on a 2% E-gel SizeSelection system after Ampure bead purification. Library quality was checked on a Bioanalyzer, concentration was measured with Qubit, and libraries were quantified with the Kapa Library Quantification kit before pooling. An Illumina HiSeq 2500 was used to sequence the libraries paired-end at 2 x 150 bp. To increase sequence diversity, roughly 24-30% phiX was spiked into each library pool. As for how the authors treated the data: The UMI-based MiGEC pipeline processed quality-filtered reads and removed over 85% of raw TCR sequences during error correction. VDJ genes were aligned to IMGT germline references, and each clonotype was defined by a unique CDR3 amino acid sequence together with V-J genes. Clonal expansion, Shannon diversity and CDR3 relatedness (CalcPairwiseDistances, ClusterSamples) were evaluated with VDJtools, and phylogenetic trees were built with CLCbio workbench. Expanded clones were defined as having at least 8 unique UMIs, based on coefficient-of-variation modelling across technical triplicates. Using fastp at Q25 and MiXCR, TCRdb reprocessed the public reads and kept productive beta chains. CDR3 protein sequences are deduplicated, and each keeps its most common genes and DNA. None of the V and J calls come from the authors' own analysis; TCRdb made them. This sample has around 55,000 distinct CDR3 sequences in its table, and just under 4% of those were observed once. The ten biggest clones cover roughly 1.9% of the sample.

For sorted-subset TCR libraries, about a million sorted CD4+ or CD8+ T cells were used. The multiple sclerosis patients were enrolled in a US clinical protocol that used magnetic resonance imaging to evaluate disease progression. PBMCs were separated from peripheral blood using Ficoll-Hypaque density gradient centrifugation and then cryopreserved in liquid nitrogen. Paired sorted CD4+ and CD8+ subsets came from healthy controls, HAM/TSP patients and MS patients. Including cysteine and phenylalanine, the CDR3 has 15 amino acids. Only the CDR3 part of the read is kept: 45 bases, read in frame from the first base. Via the germline V gene (reference sequence), CDR1 is DFQATT and CDR2 SNEGSKA. V is pared back by 3 bases and J by 5 bases, with 16 bases lying between the germline termini. What the research found in general, with its limitations: TCR clonal expansion was greatest in HAM/TSP patients and smallest in MS patients, who ranked below even healthy controls. Phylogenetic analysis grouped repertoires from 18 of 34 MS patients into a cluster of related CDR3 sequences, suggesting a possible repertoire-level signature. Expanded clones from different subjects shared no identical CDR3 amino acid sequences, which suggests that TCR-beta repertoires were private in all groups. No association of the MS cluster with clinical or MRI features was observed, and the need for larger cohorts was stated by the authors.

This clonotype was seen at least ten times. Its target antigen remains unknown. No base qualities exist here, and no much larger clone lies one base off it. The sequence came from a woman in her forties with multiple sclerosis. The sequence joins TRBV20-1 to TRBJ2-2; no D gene call is confident. Sequenced: CD4+ T cells from blood. The DNA sequence follows: TGCAGTGCTAGTGCCGGCCGCGGTCATACCGGGGAGCTGTTTTTT. Its protein product is CSASAGRGHTGELFF.